The 14 T cell receptor beta chains in this list originate from one sample, sequenced in a study of blood T cell repertoires in COVID-19. Sequencing was performed with immunoSEQ multiplex PCR; in TCRdb, only in-frame clones are kept and a portion is missing. Of a few hundred thousand clones listed, about 91% are singletons. The sequencing sample was made of peripheral blood. Receptors originate from a person between 18 and 30 years old with COVID-19, enrolled during active disease.

The V call is TRBV2, the J call TRBJ1-5; 9 nucleotides line up with TRBD1. Per the germline V gene, CDR1 is SNHLY and CDR2 is FYNNEI. V was clipped by 4 bases and J by 5 bases; unmatched bases: 0. The CDR3 has 13 residues. The CDR3 DNA follows: TGTGCCAGCAGTGGACAGGGGGATCAGCCCCAGCATTTT. It specifies CASSGQGDQPQHF.

The V call is TRBV2, the J call TRBJ2-2, with 10 bases that match TRBD2. Germline V gives CDR1 SNHLY, CDR2 FYNNEI. CDR3 length equals 15 residues. Trimming removed 3 bases from V and 6 bases from J; junction bases left unmatched: 4. CDR3 DNA: TGTGCCAGCAGTGATCCCGGGACTAGCGCCGGGGAGCTGTTTTTT. Protein sequence: CASSDPGTSAGELFF. Full variable domain (missing parts from reference TRBV2 and TRBJ2-2): EPEVTQTPSHQVTQMGQEVILRCVPISNHLYFYWYRQILGQKVEFLVSFYNNEISEKSEIFDDQFSVERPDGSNFTLKIRSTKLEDSAMYFCASSDPGTSAGELFFGEGSRLTVL.

The chain carries TRBV29-1 and TRBJ2-2, with TRBD1 matching over 7 bases. Trimming at V came to 4 bases and at J to 5 bases, leaving 10 bases not matched to a gene. CDR1 is SQVTM and CDR2 is ANQGSEA in the germline V gene. This CDR3 is 15 amino acids long. This chain's CDR3 is CSVGTGTEKTGELFF. DNA of the CDR3: TGCAGCGTTGGGACCGGGACAGAGAAAACCGGGGAGCTGTTTTTT.

To note about this clone: In the same sample, other DNA sequences code for this CDR3. The chain has TRBV9 and TRBJ1-1; no reliable D call. The V gene's germline CDR1 is SGDLS and CDR2 YYNGEE. The V and J ends lost 0 bases and 2 bases respectively, with 5 bases between them. The CDR3 has 13 amino acids. This CDR3 is CASSVAGNTEAFF. DNA of the CDR3: TGTGCCAGCAGCGTAGCAGGCAACACTGAAGCTTTCTTT. Based on the CDR3 plus reference TRBV9 and TRBJ1-1, the full variable domain is DSGVTQTPKHLITATGQRVTLRCSPRSGDLSVYWYQQSLDQGLQFLIQYYNGEERAKGNILERFSAQQFPDLHSELNLSSLELGDSALYFCASSVAGNTEAFFGQGTRLTVV.

This clone appeared a single time. The J gene is TRBJ2-2, the V gene TRBV24-1, with 8 bases that match TRBD1. This CDR3 contains 16 residues. V lost 0 bases to trimming and J lost 4 bases; unmatched junction nucleotides: 3. Germline V CDR1 and CDR2: KGHDR, SFDVKD. CDR3 in amino acids: CATSDLNQGATGELFF. The CDR3 DNA follows: TGTGCCACCAGTGATTTGAACCAGGGGGCCACCGGGGAGCTGTTTTTT.

V gene TRBV29-1 combines with J gene TRBJ1-1; D is perhaps TRBD1 (5 bases). This CDR3 comprises 14 residues. CDR1 is SQVTM, CDR2 ANQGSEA, per germline. Trimming shortened V by 6 bases and J by 8 bases, and 22 bases separated the two germline ends. The chain's CDR3 is CSVVGRPGVQEAFF. CDR3 DNA: TGCAGCGTCGTCGGGCGACCGGGGGTACAAGAAGCTTTCTTT.

The chain couples TRBV19 to TRBJ1-2; D is possibly TRBD1 (6 bases). V shed 6 bases and J shed 6 bases, with 14 bases lying between them. The CDR3 length is 13 residues. CDR1 and CDR2 (germline): LNHDA, SQIVND (reference sequence). CDR3 DNA sequence: TGTGCCAGTAGAGAGTGGGACACGGATGGCTACACCTTC. This sequence encodes CASREWDTDGYTF.

This rearrangement joins TRBV6-5 to TRBJ2-7, with D perhaps TRBD1 (5 bases). Germline lookup yields CDR1 MNHEY and CDR2 SVGAGI. This CDR3 region has 15 residues. Trimming left V 1 base short and J 2 bases short, with 12 bases between. The CDR3 sequence: CASSYWKGAAYEQYF. The CDR3 bases are TGTGCCAGCAGTTACTGGAAAGGGGCCGCCTACGAGCAGTACTTC.

This clone was found once. The chain recombines TRBV2 with TRBJ2-3, with D possibly TRBD1 on 6 matching bases. The CDR3 contains 15 residues. The V end lost 6 bases, the J end lost 0 bases, and 13 bases lay between the germline ends. Germline V gives CDR1 SNHLY, CDR2 FYNNEI. CDR3 bases: TGTGCCAGCAGCCCCGAAGGGACAAGCACAGATACGCAGTATTTT. Encoded protein: CASSPEGTSTDTQYF. The full variable domain, completed using reference TRBV2 and TRBJ2-3, is EPEVTQTPSHQVTQMGQEVILRCVPISNHLYFYWYRQILGQKVEFLVSFYNNEISEKSEIFDDQFSVERPDGSNFTLKIRSTKLEDSAMYFCASSPEGTSTDTQYFGPGTRLTVL.

The chain is built from TRBV19 and TRBJ2-5, with TRBD2 matching over 11 bases. The CDR3 runs 15 residues. V was clipped by 5 bases and J by 2 bases; unmatched bases: 4. The V gene's germline CDR1 is LNHDA and CDR2 SQIVND (reference sequence). The CDR3 bases are TGTGCCAGTAGTCTGGCTAGCGGGAGGCAAGAGACCCAGTACTTC. Translation: CASSLASGRQETQYF.

The rearrangement joins TRBV29-1 to TRBJ2-5; 7 positions agree with TRBD2. The CDR3 contains 14 residues. Germline V gene data show CDR1 as SQVTM and CDR2 as ANQGSEA. V gave up 0 bases and J gave up 4 bases; unmatched junction bases: 5. The CDR3, as DNA: TGCAGCGTTGAAGATCGATTAGCGGGAGAGACCCAGTACTTC. Its protein is CSVEDRLAGETQYF.

This chain uses TRBV7-9 with TRBJ2-7; no clear D. CDR3 length: 14 amino acids. In germline, CDR1 is SEHNR, CDR2 FQNEAQ (reference sequence). Between the trimmed V and J ends, which lost 1 base and 2 bases, there was a span of 9 bases. The CDR3 is CASSLDVNTYEQYF. As DNA, the CDR3 is TGTGCCAGCAGCTTAGATGTTAACACCTACGAGCAGTACTTC.

The V and J genes are TRBV24-1 and TRBJ2-5; possible D gene TRBD1, 7 bases. Germline assignment: CDR1 KGHDR and CDR2 SFDVKD. The CDR3 has 16 residues. V was pared by 5 bases and J by 2 bases, with 17 bases between. Written as DNA, the CDR3 is TGTGCCACCAGTGCTTACCCGACAGGGAGGCAAGAGACCCAGTACTTC. Translating it yields CATSAYPTGRQETQYF.

This clone was found once. The genes are TRBV2 and TRBJ2-3, with 8 bases fitting TRBD2. V lost 3 bases to trimming and J lost 4 bases; unmatched junction nucleotides: 6. Germline CDR1 reads SNHLY; CDR2 reads FYNNEI. The CDR3 has 15 amino acids. CDR3 sequence (DNA): TGTGCCAGCAGTGATCTAGCGGGTGGGTCAGATACGCAGTATTTT. Translating it yields CASSDLAGGSDTQYF.